These 28 T cell receptor beta chains were sequenced from one sample in a study of blood T cells in healthy people across ages. A sample-barcoded 5' primer and a J-beta primer mix were used in a second PCR of roughly 7 to 11 cycles. A single record per CDR3 protein comes from TCRdb applying MiXCR to the 5' RACE reads. The sample gives 600,000 to 1,000,000 distinct CDR3 sequences, roughly 64% of which show up once; 20% to 25% is in the top ten. Material: blood. All receptors come from a man aged 30 to 45 in good health.

This clonotype was recorded many times. The J gene is TRBJ2-7, the V gene TRBV3-1, with 7 bases identical to TRBD1. The CDR3 is 13 amino acids. V gave up 5 bases and J gave up 2 bases; unmatched junction bases: 3. Looked up from germline, CDR1 is LGHDT and CDR2 is YNNKEL (reference sequence). In nucleotides, the CDR3 is TGTGCCAGCAGCGCCGGGACAGCCTACGAGCAGTACTTC. This sequence encodes CASSAGTAYEQYF.

This chain uses TRBV12-3 or TRBV12-4 with TRBJ2-5, with TRBD2 matching 8 bases. The V and J ends lost 6 bases and 7 bases, in that order; junction bases with no gene match: 13. The CDR3 is 15 amino acids. In DNA form, the CDR3 reads TGTGCCAGCAGAAAAACCGGGACTAGAAGTCCGACCCAGTACTTC. This translates into CASRKTGTRSPTQYF.

V is TRBV6-1 and J is TRBJ2-7; either TRBD1 or TRBD2 may supply D (5 bases each). The ends were cut back, 11 bases at V and 1 base at J, with 12 bases in the middle. Germline lookup yields CDR1 MNHNS and CDR2 SASEGT. The length of the CDR3 is 12 residues. CDR3 protein: CAGGVSSYEQYF. The CDR3 region has the DNA TGTGCCGGGGGAGTCTCTTCCTACGAGCAGTACTTC.

The V and J genes are TRBV6-5 and TRBJ2-1, with 7 bases matching TRBD2. CDR3 length: 15 residues. Looked up from germline, CDR1 is MNHEY and CDR2 is SVGAGI. Germline trimming cut 8 bases from V and 2 bases from J; bases unmatched to any gene: 9. The CDR3 loop is CASGPLADPYNEQFF. CDR3 in DNA: TGTGCCAGCGGGCCCCTAGCGGATCCCTACAATGAGCAGTTCTTC.

This clonotype was counted a few times. The genes are TRBV7-2 and TRBJ2-5; 7 bases are shared with TRBD2. Germline V lookup: CDR1 SGHTA, CDR2 FQGNSA. The V and J ends lost 5 bases and 3 bases, in that order; junction bases with no gene match: 9. This CDR3 region has 15 residues. The CDR3 is CASSRAGTTKETQYF. The CDR3 DNA reads as TGTGCCAGCAGCCGAGCCGGGACTACTAAAGAGACCCAGTACTTC.

This clonotype was recorded a few times. The chain is built from TRBV20-1 and TRBJ1-3, with D uncertain. Trimming pared 1 base from V and 0 bases from J, leaving 4 bases between. The V gene's germline CDR1 is DFQATT and CDR2 SNEGSKA (reference sequence). The CDR3 has 13 residues. The CDR3 is CSARGLSGNTIYF. The CDR3 DNA reads TGCAGTGCTAGAGGCCTCTCTGGAAACACCATATATTTT.

The genes are TRBV20-1 and TRBJ2-5; D is tentatively TRBD1 or TRBD2 (6 bases each). The CDR3 consists of 15 residues. Germline V gene sequence: CDR1 DFQATT, CDR2 SNEGSKA (reference sequence). The germline V and J ends were trimmed by 5 bases and 4 bases, with 20 bases remaining between them. The CDR3 here is CSAVGGDGLGETQYF. As DNA, the CDR3 is TGCAGTGCTGTGGGGGGCGACGGTCTGGGAGAGACCCAGTACTTC.

This clonotype was observed a few times. The rearrangement uses TRBV10-2 and TRBJ2-1; no firm D call. This CDR3 has 13 residues. Germline CDR1 is WSHSY and CDR2 is SAAADI. Trimming took off 6 bases at V and 3 bases at J, with 9 bases between the two ends. CDR3 amino acids: CASRPRDYNEQFF. The CDR3 region has the DNA TGCGCCAGCAGACCTCGAGACTACAATGAGCAGTTCTTC.

This clonotype was detected a few times. The chain uses TRBV9 and TRBJ2-3; tentative D call: TRBD2 (6 bases). CDR3 length: 14 residues. Germline CDR1 is SGDLS and CDR2 is YYNGEE. V lost 2 bases and J lost 3, with 10 bases in between. CDR3 residues: CASSVRESTDTQYF. The CDR3 nucleotides are TGTGCCAGCAGCGTCCGGGAGAGTACAGATACGCAGTATTTT.

The chain's CDR3 is CASSIGQASEAFF. As DNA, the CDR3 is TGTGCCAGCAGCATAGGACAGGCCAGTGAAGCTTTCTTT. The chain is built from TRBV9 and TRBJ1-1; 7 positions agree with TRBD1. J lost 7 bases, V lost 4 bases, and 7 bases had no gene match. The CDR3 contains 13 residues. The germline gives CDR1 SGDLS, CDR2 YYNGEE.

The CDR3 region has the DNA TGCAGTGCTAGAGATCCCCGAGACGAGACCCAGTACTTC. It specifies CSARDPRDETQYF. The rearrangement uses TRBV20-1 and TRBJ2-7; D remains ambiguous. The J call is uncertain, as TRBJ2-5 better fits the DNA end. This CDR3 has 13 residues. Germline CDR1 is DFQATT and CDR2 is SNEGSKA (reference sequence).

V gene TRBV5-1 combines with J gene TRBJ1-6; maybe TRBD1 (6 bases). The V end lost 2 bases, the J end lost 8 bases, and 11 bases lay between the germline ends. Germline V gene lookup returns CDR1 SGHRS and CDR2 YFSETQ. The CDR3 sequence is 14 residues long. Written as DNA, the CDR3 is TGCGCCAGCAGCTTAAGGGACATTGATTCACCCCTCCACTTT. This sequence encodes CASSLRDIDSPLHF.

This clonotype came up a few times. The gene calls are TRBV7-2 and TRBJ2-3; the D gene is possibly TRBD2 (7 bases). Deletions cut 5 bases from V and 2 bases from J, with 23 bases between. Germline V gives CDR1 SGHTA, CDR2 FQGNSA. CDR3 length equals 18 residues. The CDR3 region has the DNA TGTGCCAGCAGCCCCGTTGCGGGGGCCGTATTGGACACAGATACGCAGTATTTT. Translated: CASSPVAGAVLDTDTQYF. The full variable domain, completed using reference TRBV7-2 and TRBJ2-3, is GAGVSQSPSNKVTEKGKDVELRCDPISGHTALYWYRQSLGQGLEFLIYFQGNSAPDKSGLPSDRFSAERTGGSVSTLTIQRTQQEDSAVYLCASSPVAGAVLDTDTQYFGPGTRLTVL.

This rearrangement joins TRBV12-3 or TRBV12-4 to TRBJ1-4, with D possibly matching TRBD1 (6 bases). This CDR3 spans 13 amino acids. V was pared by 6 bases and J by 4 bases, with 9 bases between. CDR3 sequence: CASRGQFNEKLFF. CDR3 in DNA: TGTGCCAGCAGAGGACAGTTTAATGAAAAACTGTTTTTT.

V gene TRBV6-1 combines with J gene TRBJ2-1; D is tentatively TRBD1 or TRBD2 (5 bases each). The end of the DNA is better explained by TRBJ2-7, so the J call may be wrong. This CDR3 is built from 13 residues. From germline, CDR1 is MNHNS and CDR2 SASEGT. CDR3 bases: TGTGCCATAGGATGGGACCTACCCTACGAGCAGTACTTC. Translating gives CAIGWDLPYEQYF.

This clonotype was found many times. J is TRBJ2-1 and V is TRBV10-1; 8 positions agree with TRBD1. The germline V gene has CDR1 WNHNN and CDR2 SYGVQD (reference sequence). The CDR3 has 15 amino acids. J was trimmed by 8 bases and V by 7 bases; bases with no gene match: 13. The CDR3 loop is CASTYMTGALDEQFF. CDR3 in DNA: TGCGCCAGCACTTATATGACAGGGGCCTTGGATGAGCAGTTCTTC.

The rearrangement links TRBV2 to TRBJ2-4; D not resolved. Trimming removed 8 bases from V and 8 bases from J, with 10 bases in between. This CDR3 is built from 11 residues. Germline CDR1 SNHLY, CDR2 FYNNEI. The CDR3 here is CASAQVDIQYF. CDR3 nucleotides: TGTGCCAGCGCGCAGGTAGACATTCAGTACTTC.

The chain combines TRBV20-1 with TRBJ2-7, with a possible D match to TRBD2 (5 bases). V lost 3 bases to trimming and J lost 1 base, with 16 bases between them. Per the germline V gene, CDR1 is DFQATT and CDR2 is SNEGSKA (reference sequence). The CDR3 loop spans 15 amino acids. Here the CDR3 reads CSARFSGLLSYEQYF. CDR3 coding DNA: TGCAGTGCTAGGTTCTCCGGACTGTTATCCTACGAGCAGTACTTC.

The rearrangement links TRBV12-3 or TRBV12-4 to TRBJ1-1; a weak D match, TRBD1 (6 bases). V lost 5 bases and J 9 bases, leaving 19 bases between the germline ends. The CDR3 length is 14 residues. CDR3 residues: CASSPKDGQGKAFF. In DNA form, the CDR3 reads TGTGCCAGCAGTCCAAAGGACGGGCAGGGGAAAGCTTTCTTT.

The gene calls are TRBV2 and TRBJ2-5; D is unresolved. V dropped 7 bases and J dropped 0 bases, with 12 bases sitting between them. Per germline, CDR1 SNHLY and CDR2 FYNNEI. The CDR3 runs 14 residues. DNA for the CDR3: TGTGCCAGCAAACACGAAGACCACCAAGAGACCCAGTACTTC. This sequence encodes CASKHEDHQETQYF.

The chain links TRBV7-9 to TRBJ2-5; 15 nucleotides match TRBD2. V lost 4 bases to trimming and J lost 10 bases; unmatched junction nucleotides: 4. Germline V gives CDR1 SEHNR, CDR2 FQNEAQ (reference sequence). CDR3 length: 14 amino acids. The CDR3 protein is CASSWTSGRAVQYF. The CDR3 nucleotides are TGTGCCAGCAGCTGGACTAGCGGGAGGGCGGTCCAGTACTTC.

In this sample, this clonotype turned up once. The chain links TRBV12-3 or TRBV12-4 to TRBJ2-5, with 10 nucleotides matching TRBD1. Unmatched junction bases numbered 12, after V lost 5 bases and J lost 6 bases. The CDR3 consists of 16 residues. CDR3 protein: CASSPPGTGDLQTQYF. The CDR3 DNA follows: TGTGCCAGCAGTCCCCCAGGGACAGGGGATCTACAGACCCAGTACTTC.

The chain recombines TRBV20-1 with TRBJ2-7; 11 positions agree with TRBD2. The last part of the DNA fits TRBJ2-5 better; the J call may be wrong. The CDR3 length is 15 residues. Germline CDR1 DFQATT, CDR2 SNEGSKA (reference sequence). The CDR3 loop is CSASTLGLAGETQYF. CDR3 sequence (DNA): TGCAGTGCATCAACCCTTGGACTAGCGGGAGAGACCCAGTACTTC.

This clonotype was counted a single time. The chain couples TRBV12-3 or TRBV12-4 to TRBJ2-3; TRBD2 aligns across 12 bases. The ends lost 3 bases at V and 6 bases at J; junction bases unmatched: 7. CDR3 length: 16 amino acids. The CDR3 reads CASSLGMTSGSDTQYF. As DNA, the CDR3 is TGTGCCAGCAGTTTGGGGATGACTAGCGGGAGTGATACGCAGTATTTT.

This clonotype was seen ten or more times. This chain uses TRBV4-3 with TRBJ2-5; tentative D call: TRBD1 (6 bases). The V gene's germline CDR1 is LGHNA and CDR2 YSLEER. Trimming removed 0 bases at V and 2 bases at J, with 13 bases between. The length of the CDR3 is 16 residues. Here the CDR3 DNA reads TGCGCCAGCAGCCAAGAGGTAGGGACATCACAAGAGACCCAGTACTTC. It encodes CASSQEVGTSQETQYF.

The chain links TRBV7-9 to TRBJ1-1; TRBD1 matches at 9 bases. The germline CDR1 and CDR2 sequences are SEHNR and FQNEAQ (reference sequence). This CDR3 is built from 17 residues. After removal of 5 bases from V and 1 base from J, the junction contained 11 bases not matched to a gene. The CDR3 loop is CASSAGNRGLGNTEAFF. The CDR3 nucleotides read TGTGCCAGCAGCGCCGGGAACAGGGGGCTGGGGAACACTGAAGCTTTCTTT. Looking up the rest from reference TRBV7-9 and TRBJ1-1 gives the full variable domain: DTGVSQNPRHKITKRGQNVTFRCDPISEHNRLYWYRQTLGQGPEFLTYFQNEAQLEKSRLLSDRFSAERPKGSFSTLEIQRTEQGDSAMYLCASSAGNRGLGNTEAFFGQGTRLTVV.

This clonotype was recorded a few times. This rearrangement joins TRBV9 to TRBJ2-7, with TRBD2 matching 8 bases. This CDR3 comprises 15 residues. Germline trimming cut 1 base from V and 5 bases from J; bases unmatched to any gene: 8. Germline CDR1 SGDLS, CDR2 YYNGEE. The CDR3: CASSVSPAGVNEQYF. In nucleotides, the CDR3 is TGTGCCAGCAGCGTATCCCCAGCGGGAGTTAACGAGCAGTACTTC.

The chain recombines TRBV15 with TRBJ1-4; D gene uncertain. The CDR3 is made up of 13 amino acids. The germline CDR1 and CDR2 sequences are LNHNV and YYDKDF (reference sequence). The V end lost 1 base, the J end lost 5 bases, and 5 bases lay between the germline ends. In DNA form, the CDR3 reads TGTGCCACCAGCAGAGGGATGAATGAAAAACTGTTTTTT. Translating gives CATSRGMNEKLFF.